This is a list of T cell receptor beta chains from one sample in a study of long-term antiretroviral therapy in people with HIV. Produced via immunoSEQ multiplex PCR; TCRdb's table is partial and in-frame only. Altogether 24,000 or so clones are present, about 95% being singletons, with the ten largest covering around 2.2%. Sequencing was performed on unsorted PBMCs, taken about 4.7 years after starting antiretroviral therapy. The receptor set was obtained from a woman in her forties or fifties with HIV. CDR3s include the opening cysteine and the closing phenylalanine or tryptophan. Each record gives: J gene, D gene, V gene, CDR3 protein. A D gene is named only where the DNA matches it firmly.

TRBJ1-2	TRBD1	TRBV14	CASSQNRGRSRASTYGYTF
TRBJ1-1	NA	TRBV7-9	CASSSSGTEAFF
TRBJ1-2	NA	TRBV28	CASSLSGPYGYTF
TRBJ1-3	NA	TRBV11-2	CASSPPPGGSGNTIYF
TRBJ1-2	TRBD1	TRBV28	CASTIQGAEDYGYTF
TRBJ2-3	NA	TRBV29-1	CSVTGWQSTDTQYF
TRBJ2-3	NA	TRBV25-1	CASTAGPTDTQYF
TRBJ2-2	NA	TRBV11-3	CASSLLNTGELFF
TRBJ1-1	NA	TRBV27	CASSLSRNTEAFF
TRBJ2-1	NA	TRBV2	CASCVSNEQFF
TRBJ2-5	TRBD1	TRBV7-2	CASSWLGTGGRETQYF
TRBJ2-7	TRBD1	TRBV9	CASSEGQGLNYEQYF
TRBJ2-5	TRBD1	TRBV29-1	CSVEQGAGETQYF
TRBJ2-3	TRBD1	TRBV6-4	CASSFSGGSDTQYF
TRBJ2-2	NA	TRBV7-8	CASSLAGGDAELFF
TRBJ2-7	NA	TRBV20-1	CSARVVNEQYF
TRBJ2-1	NA	TRBV9	CASSVGTVSYNEQFF
TRBJ2-7	NA	TRBV5-1	CASSQIKQGEGEQYF
TRBJ2-2	NA	TRBV13	CASSFLNTGELFF
TRBJ2-7	TRBD1	TRBV14	CASSRSQGATYEQYF
TRBJ2-5	TRBD2	TRBV27	CASSSGTSILETQYF
TRBJ2-1	TRBD2	TRBV6-5	CASTRGTTNYNEQFF
TRBJ1-3	NA	TRBV9	CASSQYSNTIYF
TRBJ1-2	TRBD1	TRBV28	CASSSGDREGTNYGYTF
TRBJ1-5	NA	TRBV6-6	CASSPQNQPQHF
TRBJ1-2	TRBD1	TRBV9	CASSVDPGGDGYTF
TRBJ1-5	TRBD1	TRBV18	CASSPPGTGDNQPQHF
TRBJ2-3	NA	TRBV7-8	CASSLALGEDTQYF
TRBJ1-5	NA	TRBV2	CASSDWVVGSNQPQHF
TRBJ1-5	NA	TRBV6-1	CASSEGGGSGPQHF
TRBJ1-5	TRBD1	TRBV28	CASSPQGDNQPQHF
TRBJ2-1	TRBD1	TRBV6-5	CASSHGQGNEQFF
TRBJ2-3	NA	TRBV6-4	CASSEGVAQYF
TRBJ2-1	TRBD2	TRBV29-1	CSVDGLAGHSYNEQFF
TRBJ1-2	TRBD1	TRBV9	CASSENRDSLDLHGYTF